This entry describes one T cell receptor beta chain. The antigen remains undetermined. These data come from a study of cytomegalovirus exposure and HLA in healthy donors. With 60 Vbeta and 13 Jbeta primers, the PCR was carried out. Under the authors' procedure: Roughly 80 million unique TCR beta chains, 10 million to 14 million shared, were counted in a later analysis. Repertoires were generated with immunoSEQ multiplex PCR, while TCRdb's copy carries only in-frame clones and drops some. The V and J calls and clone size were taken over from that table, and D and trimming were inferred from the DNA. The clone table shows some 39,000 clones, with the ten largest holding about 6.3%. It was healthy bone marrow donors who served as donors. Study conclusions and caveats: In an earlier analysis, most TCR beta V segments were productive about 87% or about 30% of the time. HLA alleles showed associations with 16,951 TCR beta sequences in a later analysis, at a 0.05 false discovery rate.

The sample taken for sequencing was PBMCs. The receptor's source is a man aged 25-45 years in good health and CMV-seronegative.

For the CDR3, the DNA is TGTGCCAGCAGGCAACAGGGTCGCGATGAGCAGTTCTTC. Protein sequence: CASRQQGRDEQFF. V gene TRBV6-5 combines with J gene TRBJ2-1; tentatively, D is TRBD1 (6 bases). Trimming shortened V by 6 bases and J by 8 bases, and 14 bases separated the two germline ends. The CDR3 has 13 amino acids. The germline CDR1 and CDR2 sequences are MNHEY and SVGAGI.